This TCR beta chain was recorded in a study of shared clonotypes between healthy human individuals. As for the study in general: Each donor's CD4 naive and CD4 memory cells filled three plates apiece, CD8 naive two, and CD8 memory one.

Comments on this clone: Its antigen remains unknown.

Clones were sequenced by immunoSEQ multiplex PCR, and TCRdb holds only the in-frame ones, with some missing. Of about 92,000 clones in the sample, 60% to 75% were seen once. Broader study findings: Tissues were not sampled, only blood, and their repertoires likely differ.

Germline CDR1 reads MGHDK; CDR2 reads SYGVNS. Trimming cost V 4 bases and J 5 bases, with 9 bases left between them. The CDR3 extends over 13 amino acids. V gene TRBV25-1 combines with J gene TRBJ2-1, with D possibly being TRBD1 or TRBD2 (5 bases each). Material: memory CD8+ T cells sorted from blood. Subset: CD45RO+ cells pooled with CCR7-negative TemRA cells. The receptor was derived from a man aged 25 to 40 in good health. The CDR3 reads CASSGPGHNEQFF. The CDR3 DNA reads TGTGCCAGCAGTGGACCGGGACACAATGAGCAGTTCTTC.